One and the same sample provided the 28 T cell receptor beta chains below, sequenced in a study of T cell clones after liver transplantation. Repertoires were generated with immunoSEQ multiplex PCR, while TCRdb's copy carries only in-frame clones and drops some. Of 90,000 to 120,000 clones listed, roughly four fifths are singletons. This material consisted of CD4+ T cells from blood, taken before liver transplant. The receptors stem from a human donor who received a liver transplant.

As to this clone: This same CDR3 is encoded by further DNA sequences in the sample. The J gene is TRBJ2-5, the V gene TRBV6-5; TRBD2 is a possible D gene (6 bases). The CDR3 extends over 12 amino acids. Looked up from germline, CDR1 is MNHEY and CDR2 is SVGAGI. Deletions cut 5 bases from V and 7 bases from J, with 11 bases between. CDR3 amino acids: CASSPLGGTQYF. For the CDR3, the DNA is TGTGCCAGCAGTCCCCTCGGGGGGACCCAGTACTTC.

The rearrangement uses TRBV28 and TRBJ2-7; 9 bases agree with TRBD1. The V segment lost 4 bases and the J segment 1 base; nucleotides outside the gene matches: 8. Germline V gene lookup returns CDR1 MDHEN and CDR2 SYDVKM. This CDR3 comprises 16 residues. CDR3 in amino acids: CASSSSGTGLSYEQYF. CDR3 DNA sequence: TGTGCCAGCAGTTCCTCCGGGACAGGGTTGTCCTACGAGCAGTACTTC. Supplemented by reference TRBV28 and TRBJ2-7, the full variable domain reads DVKVTQSSRYLVKRTGEKVFLECVQDMDHENMFWYRQDPGLGLRLIYFSYDVKMKEKGDIPEGYSVSREKKERFSLILESASTNQTSMYLCASSSSGTGLSYEQYFGPGTRLTVT.

This clone showed up just a few times. V usage is TRBV2 and J usage is TRBJ2-7; weak D call: TRBD2 (5 bases). The germline CDR1 and CDR2 sequences are SNHLY and FYNNEI. CDR3 length: 14 residues. With 2 bases removed from V and 6 bases from J, the gap between germline ends came to 14 bases. The CDR3 reads CASSESSPSGEQYF. In DNA, the CDR3 is TGTGCCAGCAGTGAATCCAGCCCCAGCGGCGAGCAGTACTTC.

The genes are TRBV4-2 and TRBJ2-7, with 8 bases aligning to TRBD2. The CDR3 has 15 residues. Germline CDR1 reads LGHNA; CDR2 reads YNFKEQ. V lost 4 bases and J lost 0; bases outside the gene matches: 5. The CDR3 is CASSPGGGSSYEQYF. The DNA for the CDR3 is TGTGCCAGCAGCCCCGGGGGGGGGAGCTCCTACGAGCAGTACTTC.

The V call is TRBV7-2, the J call TRBJ1-5, with D tentatively TRBD1 (5 bases). The V gene's germline CDR1 is SGHTA and CDR2 FQGNSA. The CDR3 contains 14 residues. Trimming took off 2 bases at V and 4 bases at J, with 9 bases between the two ends. The CDR3 DNA reads TGTGCCAGCAGCTTAATGGGGGTAAATCAGCCCCAGCATTTT. Translating gives CASSLMGVNQPQHF.

This clone was seen at least ten times. The chain is built from TRBV14 and TRBJ1-2; no definite D call. Germline CDR1 reads SGHDN; CDR2 reads FVKESK. Trimming took 0 bases from V and 5 from J, leaving 7 bases between them. CDR3 length: 13 residues. DNA of the CDR3: TGTGCCAGCAGCCAAGATTATTCTTATGGCTACACCTTC. It yields the protein CASSQDYSYGYTF. The entire variable domain, with the rest obtained from reference TRBV14 and TRBJ1-2, is as follows: EAGVTQFPSHSVIEKGQTVTLRCDPISGHDNLYWYRRVMGKEIKFLLHFVKESKQDESGMPNNRFLAERTGGTYSTLKVQPAELEDSGVYFCASSQDYSYGYTFGSGTRLTVV.

The rearrangement joins TRBV15 to TRBJ2-6; D perhaps matches TRBD1 (5 bases). The ends were cut back, 3 bases at V and 4 bases at J, with 13 bases in the middle. The germline V gene encodes CDR1 LNHNV and CDR2 YYDKDF (reference sequence). The CDR3 loop spans 16 amino acids. CDR3 nucleotide sequence: TGTGCCACCAGCAGCCGCAGGGTGTCAGGGGCCAACGTCCTGACTTTC. Amino acid sequence: CATSSRRVSGANVLTF.

This clone was detected once. This chain links TRBV19 with TRBJ1-5; 9 bases are shared with TRBD1. The CDR3 sequence is 12 residues long. V dropped 5 bases and J dropped 7; count of bases not matched to a gene: 0. From germline, CDR1 is LNHDA and CDR2 SQIVND (reference sequence). The CDR3 loop is CASSDRGQPQHF. In DNA form, the CDR3 reads TGTGCCAGTAGTGACAGGGGGCAGCCCCAGCATTTT.

The chain is built from TRBV27 and TRBJ2-5; D is undetermined. From germline, CDR1 is MNHEY and CDR2 SMNVEV (reference sequence). Trimming removed 5 bases from V and 1 base from J, with 11 bases in between. This CDR3 comprises 14 residues. This chain's CDR3 is CASSRGRIQETQYF. CDR3 nucleotides: TGTGCCAGCAGTAGAGGACGGATCCAAGAGACCCAGTACTTC.

The chain uses TRBV19 and TRBJ1-5, with D unresolved. The CDR3 contains 16 residues. Per germline, CDR1 LNHDA and CDR2 SQIVND (reference sequence). Between the trimmed V and J ends, which lost 6 bases and 0 bases, there was a span of 15 bases. Written as DNA, the CDR3 is TGTGCCAGTAGGGGTCGTCCCGTATATAGCAATCAGCCCCAGCATTTT. Its translation: CASRGRPVYSNQPQHF.

The CDR3 DNA reads as TGTGCCAGCAGTCTCGGGACAGGGGCTTATGGCTACACCTTC. Its translation is CASSLGTGAYGYTF. V is TRBV27 and J is TRBJ1-2; 10 nucleotides agree with TRBD1. The trim removed 5 bases at V and 5 bases at J, leaving 5 bases unmatched. Germline CDR1 is MNHEY and CDR2 is SMNVEV (reference sequence). CDR3 length: 14 amino acids.

This clone was seen only a few times. The genes are TRBV11-2 and TRBJ2-7, with D possibly TRBD1 on 6 matching bases. Germline loops: CDR1 SGHAT, CDR2 FQNNGV. The V end lost 4 bases, the J end lost 3 bases, and 13 bases lay between the germline ends. This CDR3 has 14 amino acids. The CDR3 coding sequence is TGTGCCAGCAGCTCTCTCGGACAGAGCTACGAGCAGTACTTC. Its translation: CASSSLGQSYEQYF.

This rearrangement joins TRBV6-5 to TRBJ1-5, with unresolved D. Germline V gene data show CDR1 as MNHEY and CDR2 as SVGAGI. CDR3 length equals 14 residues. V was trimmed by 6 bases and J by 0 bases, leaving 9 bases between them. The CDR3 sequence: CASRPDLSNQPQHF. The CDR3 bases are TGTGCCAGCAGACCGGACCTTAGCAATCAGCCCCAGCATTTT.

The chain employs TRBV7-3 and TRBJ2-1; TRBD2 aligns across 9 bases. This CDR3 region has 17 residues. V was pared by 5 bases and J by 0 bases, with 8 bases of the junction left unmatched. Germline assignment: CDR1 SGHTA and CDR2 FQGTGA. The CDR3, as DNA: TGTGCCAGCAGCGCTTGGACTAGCGTTAGCTCCTACAATGAGCAGTTCTTC. It translates to CASSAWTSVSSYNEQFF.

The rearrangement joins TRBV18 to TRBJ2-3; a possible D gene is TRBD2 (6 bases). Germline loops: CDR1 KGHSH, CDR2 LQKENI. The CDR3 is 15 amino acids. With 2 bases removed from V and 0 bases from J, the gap between germline ends came to 9 bases. The CDR3 reads CASSPSSVSTDTQYF. CDR3 nucleotides: TGTGCCAGCTCACCATCTAGCGTTAGCACAGATACGCAGTATTTT.

J is TRBJ2-3 and V is TRBV7-2; D call uncertain. Germline CDR1 reads SGHTA; CDR2 reads FQGNSA. The ends were cut back, 4 bases at V and 0 bases at J, with 5 bases in the middle. The CDR3 runs to 13 residues. The CDR3 bases are TGTGCCAGCAGCTCCTCTAGCACAGATACGCAGTATTTT. Translated, it gives CASSSSSTDTQYF.

The genes are TRBV6-1 and TRBJ2-2; D unclear. V lost 5 bases and J lost 2, with 3 bases in between. The CDR3 covers 12 residues. The germline gives CDR1 MNHNS, CDR2 SASEGT. The CDR3 spells CASSRNTGELFF. CDR3 in DNA: TGTGCCAGCAGTCGCAACACCGGGGAGCTGTTTTTT.

This clone was detected ten times or more. The chain couples TRBV2 to TRBJ1-6; 11 bases align to TRBD1. Germline loops: CDR1 SNHLY, CDR2 FYNNEI. The CDR3 is 15 residues long. V trimming: 6 bases; J trimming: 9 bases; junction bases outside the gene matches: 7. This CDR3 is CASRPSGTGGSPLHF. In DNA form, the CDR3 reads TGTGCCAGCAGACCTTCAGGGACAGGGGGTTCACCCCTCCACTTT.

The V gene is TRBV7-2, the J gene TRBJ1-2; no firm D call. The CDR3 has 15 amino acids. V gave up 5 bases and J gave up 0 bases, with 13 bases separating them. Germline CDR1 is SGHTA and CDR2 is FQGNSA. Written as DNA, the CDR3 is TGTGCCAGCAGCGCCTACTCGGGAGCTAACTATGGCTACACCTTC. Encoded protein: CASSAYSGANYGYTF.

The chain employs TRBV2 and TRBJ2-1; D not certain. Germline CDR1 and CDR2: SNHLY and FYNNEI. The V end lost 3 bases, the J end lost 6 bases, and 24 bases lay between the germline ends. The CDR3 covers 18 residues. The CDR3 DNA is TGTGCCAGCAGTGACGGTGTATTGAGTAGCCTTTTTGTCAATGAGCAGTTCTTC. Protein sequence: CASSDGVLSSLFVNEQFF.

This rearrangement joins TRBV7-2 to TRBJ1-2; 8 nucleotides line up with TRBD1. Losses at the gene ends were 4 bases for V and 4 bases for J; bases not matched to a gene: 8. Germline assignment: CDR1 SGHTA and CDR2 FQGNSA. The CDR3 sequence is 15 residues long. CDR3 protein: CASSSRQGLGYGYTF. The CDR3 DNA is TGTGCCAGCAGCTCCAGACAGGGGCTTGGCTATGGCTACACCTTC.

The rearrangement links TRBV5-1 to TRBJ1-2, with D unclear. Germline lookup yields CDR1 SGHRS and CDR2 YFSETQ. Trimming left V 3 bases short and J 1 base short, with 7 bases between. The CDR3 spans 13 residues. Here the CDR3 DNA reads TGCGCCAGCAGCTCCGGGCTTAACTATGGCTACACCTTC. Translating it yields CASSSGLNYGYTF. Based on the CDR3 plus reference TRBV5-1 and TRBJ1-2, the full variable domain is KAGVTQTPRYLIKTRGQQVTLSCSPISGHRSVSWYQQTPGQGLQFLFEYFSETQRNKGNFPGRFSGRQFSNSRSEMNVSTLELGDSALYLCASSSGLNYGYTFGSGTRLTVV.

V and J are TRBV18 and TRBJ1-5; D remains unclear. Deletions cut 2 bases from V and 4 bases from J, with 6 bases between. Germline loops: CDR1 KGHSH, CDR2 LQKENI. The CDR3 consists of 13 residues. As DNA, the CDR3 is TGTGCCAGCTCACCAAGCGAGAATCAGCCCCAGCATTTT. Protein: CASSPSENQPQHF.

In its sample, this clone was seen many times. V usage is TRBV6-1 and J usage is TRBJ1-1, with 8 bases matching TRBD1. Germline-derived CDR1 and CDR2 are MNHNS and SASEGT. J gave up 11 bases and V 4 bases, and 9 bases lay outside the gene matches. The CDR3 runs 13 residues. CDR3 amino acids: CASSGTGYGVAFF. In DNA, the CDR3 is TGTGCCAGCAGTGGGACAGGGTATGGAGTTGCTTTCTTT.

The V gene is TRBV2, the J gene TRBJ2-3, with TRBD2 matching over 8 bases. Germline V gives CDR1 SNHLY, CDR2 FYNNEI. The CDR3 sequence is 15 residues long. J gave up 0 bases and V 7 bases, and 6 bases lay outside the gene matches. CDR3 residues: CASTGGALSTDTQYF. As DNA, the CDR3 is TGTGCCAGCACCGGGGGGGCCTTAAGCACAGATACGCAGTATTTT.

The V call is TRBV6-1, the J call TRBJ1-4; 8 nucleotides align to TRBD1. Germline loops: CDR1 MNHNS, CDR2 SASEGT. Losses at the gene ends were 3 bases for V and 5 bases for J; bases not matched to a gene: 2. There are 14 residues in the CDR3. The CDR3 nucleotides are TGTGCCAGCAGTGACAGACAGGGGAATGAAAAACTGTTTTTT. As protein: CASSDRQGNEKLFF.

V is TRBV30 and J is TRBJ1-1; TRBD1 aligns across 7 bases. The V and J ends lost 2 bases and 0 bases, in that order; junction bases with no gene match: 9. There are 16 residues in the CDR3. The V gene's germline CDR1 is GTSNPN and CDR2 SVGIG (reference sequence). CDR3 region: CAWSFRRGLMNTEAFF. The DNA of the CDR3 is TGTGCCTGGAGTTTCCGGAGGGGGCTGATGAACACTGAAGCTTTCTTT.

The V call is TRBV30, the J call TRBJ2-7; TRBD1 is a possible D gene (6 bases). Trimming cost V 1 base and J 3 bases, with 10 bases left between them. Germline CDR1 reads GTSNPN; CDR2 reads SVGIG (reference sequence). The CDR3 length is 13 residues. CDR3 loop: CAWSEDSGYEQYF. For the CDR3, the DNA is TGTGCCTGGAGTGAGGACAGCGGCTACGAGCAGTACTTC.